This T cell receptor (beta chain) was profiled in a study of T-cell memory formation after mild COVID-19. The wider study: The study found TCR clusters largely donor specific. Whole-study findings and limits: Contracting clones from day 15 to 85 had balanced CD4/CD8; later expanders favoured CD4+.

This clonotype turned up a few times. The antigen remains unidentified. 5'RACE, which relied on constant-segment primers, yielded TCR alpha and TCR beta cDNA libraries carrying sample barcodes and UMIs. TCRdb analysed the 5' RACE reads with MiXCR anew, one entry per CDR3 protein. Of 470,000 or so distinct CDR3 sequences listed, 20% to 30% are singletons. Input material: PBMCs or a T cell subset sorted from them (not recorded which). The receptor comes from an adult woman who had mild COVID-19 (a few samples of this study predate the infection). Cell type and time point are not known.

The CDR3 sequence is CASSLIENEQFF. The CDR3 DNA reads as TGTGCCAGCAGCTTGATCGAGAATGAGCAGTTCTTC. This chain joins TRBV11-3 and TRBJ2-1; no clear D. Germline loops: CDR1 SGHNT, CDR2 YENEEA. CDR3 length: 12 residues. The V gene lost 3 bases and the J gene lost 7 bases, with 7 bases spanning the gap.